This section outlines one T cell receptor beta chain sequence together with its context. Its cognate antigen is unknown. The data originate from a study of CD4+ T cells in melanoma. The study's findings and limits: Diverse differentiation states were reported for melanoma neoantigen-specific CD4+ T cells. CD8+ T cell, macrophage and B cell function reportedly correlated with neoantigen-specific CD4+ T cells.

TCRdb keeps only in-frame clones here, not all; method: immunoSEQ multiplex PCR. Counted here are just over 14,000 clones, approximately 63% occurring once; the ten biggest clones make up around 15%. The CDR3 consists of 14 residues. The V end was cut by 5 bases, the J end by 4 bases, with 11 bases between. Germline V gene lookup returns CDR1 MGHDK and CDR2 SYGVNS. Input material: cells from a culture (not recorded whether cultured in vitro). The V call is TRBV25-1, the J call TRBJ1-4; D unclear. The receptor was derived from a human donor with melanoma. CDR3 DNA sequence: TGTGCCAGCAGTTTTAGGGCAAATAATGAAAAACTGTTTTTT. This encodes CASSFRANNEKLFF.